This T cell receptor (beta chain) is from a study of T cells in tumors after PD-1 blockade. About the research overall: No patient had prior checkpoint blockade, systemic immunosuppression, or radiotherapy within 4 weeks. Daily vismodegib 150 mg continued in a subset of anti-PD-1-treated patients.

The CDR3 totals 16 residues. In germline, CDR1 is SQVTM, CDR2 ANQGSEA. With V trimmed by 7 bases and J by 0 bases, 14 bases remained unmatched. Points from the study as a whole: Clonal replacement appeared only between pre- and post-treatment samples.

TCRdb keeps only in-frame clones here, not all; method: immunoSEQ multiplex PCR. Of fewer than 9,000 clones in the sample, about 68% were seen once. Tumor biopsies came from the same primary tumor site before and after PD-1 blockade. In its sample, this clone is medium-sized. Its target is not known. The chain links TRBV29-1 to TRBJ1-1, with 7 nucleotides matching TRBD1. The sample here was tumor tissue, taken after anti-PD-1 treatment. The source is a human donor with basal cell carcinoma. The CDR3 DNA reads as TGCAGCGCCTCTAGACAGGGTTTTCCCATGAACACTGAAGCTTTCTTT. Translating gives CSASRQGFPMNTEAFF.